What follows are 27 T cell receptor beta chains derived from one specimen sequenced in a study of response to subunit inactivated influenza vaccine (dated by TCRdb to the late 2010s). Receptor libraries were prepared by RT-PCR. TCRdb records Illumina HiSeq 2500 as the sequencer. TCRdb's own reprocessing of the public reads used fastp at Q25 and MiXCR and kept productive beta chains. Rows with one shared CDR3 protein collapse into an entry with the most common genes and DNA. In all, the sample holds about 780,000 distinct CDR3 sequences, and roughly 20% of those were seen once. The top ten constitute roughly a tenth of the sample. Sample: PBMCs from blood, taken around 5 days after vaccination. Source of these receptors: a man aged 50 or older who received an inactivated influenza vaccine. Donor details come from another sample of the same person, matched by shared clones.

As concerns this clonotype: The junction departs from the called germline gene at one end, perhaps through a read error. The chain links TRBV3-1 to TRBJ2-1; D is perhaps TRBD2 (7 bases). This CDR3 has 16 amino acids. Germline V gene lookup returns CDR1 LGHDT and CDR2 YNNKEL (reference sequence). CDR3 protein: CASSRRAGAADNEQFF. CDR3 nucleotides: TGTGCCAGCAGCCGTCGGGCGGGGGCGGCAGACAACGAGCAGTTCTTC.

The chain is built from TRBV11-2 and TRBJ2-2; no clear D. The germline V and J ends were trimmed by 6 bases and 0 bases, with 20 bases remaining between them. The CDR3 runs to 18 residues. The germline V gene encodes CDR1 SGHAT and CDR2 FQNNGV. CDR3 sequence reads: CASRFPSFIQTNTGELFF. In DNA, the CDR3 is TGTGCCAGCAGGTTTCCCTCCTTTATCCAGACGAACACCGGGGAGCTGTTTTTT.

This clonotype came up once. The chain employs TRBV7-9 and TRBJ2-1, with TRBD1 matching 7 bases. Germline V gene sequence: CDR1 SEHNR, CDR2 FQNEAQ (reference sequence). The CDR3 consists of 15 residues. V shed 2 bases, J shed 2 bases, and the junction held 3 bases outside the gene matches. CDR3 amino acids: CASSLSQGAYNEQFF. The CDR3 nucleotides read TGTGCCAGCAGCTTATCTCAGGGGGCCTACAATGAGCAGTTCTTC.

In its sample, this clonotype was seen a few times. This sequence joins TRBV20-1 and TRBJ2-7, with a weak D call TRBD2 (6 bases). The CDR3 extends over 13 amino acids. Germline lookup yields CDR1 DFQATT and CDR2 SNEGSKA (reference sequence). V was clipped by 6 bases and J by 2 bases, with 14 bases between them. CDR3: CSASGERAYEQYF. The CDR3 coding sequence is TGCAGTGCCTCGGGAGAGCGGGCCTACGAGCAGTACTTC.

V gene TRBV5-1 combines with J gene TRBJ2-1; 7 positions match TRBD2. Unmatched junction bases numbered 5, after V lost 5 bases and J lost 0 bases. This CDR3 contains 15 residues. Germline V gene sequence: CDR1 SGHRS, CDR2 YFSETQ. The CDR3 DNA is TGCGCCAGCAGGTCCCCGGGAGGCTCCTACAATGAGCAGTTCTTC. Its translation is CASRSPGGSYNEQFF.

The rearrangement uses TRBV12-3 or TRBV12-4 and TRBJ2-5; D remains unclear. This CDR3 has 14 amino acids. Trimming pared 0 bases from V and 2 bases from J, leaving 7 bases between. In DNA form, the CDR3 reads TGTGCCAGCAGTTTAGCCCAGCTTCAAGAGACCCAGTACTTC. Residues: CASSLAQLQETQYF.

The J gene is TRBJ2-7, the V gene TRBV4-2; D not resolved. The CDR3 runs to 15 residues. Per the germline V gene, CDR1 is LGHNA and CDR2 is YNFKEQ. With 0 bases removed from V and 1 base from J, the gap between germline ends came to 10 bases. The CDR3 DNA follows: TGTGCCAGCAGCCAAGAAAGCTATGGGTCCTACGAGCAGTACTTC. Translation gives CASSQESYGSYEQYF.

This clonotype was counted at least ten times. The gene calls are TRBV7-9 and TRBJ1-5, with TRBD1 matching 8 bases. The CDR3 consists of 13 residues. Germline lookup yields CDR1 SEHNR and CDR2 FQNEAQ (reference sequence). Trimming at V came to 5 bases and at J to 7 bases, leaving 4 bases not matched to a gene. CDR3 residues: CASSPGGGQPQHF. The CDR3 region has the DNA TGTGCCAGCAGCCCAGGGGGCGGCCAGCCCCAGCATTTT.

This clonotype has only a few counts. This chain uses TRBV7-9 with TRBJ2-5; the match to TRBD2 covers 8 bases. The CDR3 is 16 amino acids. The V gene end was trimmed by 1 base and the J gene end by 3 bases; junction bases not matched to a gene: 7. CDR1 is SEHNR and CDR2 is FQNEAQ in the germline V gene (reference sequence). The CDR3 reads CASSLVSGGPEETQYF. In DNA form, the CDR3 reads TGTGCCAGCAGCTTAGTTTCGGGGGGGCCTGAAGAGACCCAGTACTTC.

This clonotype was picked up many times. This rearrangement joins TRBV4-1 to TRBJ2-7; the D gene could be TRBD1 or TRBD2 (5 bases each). Trimming removed 1 base at V and 4 bases at J, with 8 bases between. CDR3 length equals 13 residues. The germline CDR1 and CDR2 sequences are MGHRA and YSYEKL. The CDR3, as DNA: TGCGCCAGCAGCCAAGGGGACGAGTACGAGCAGTACTTC. Protein product: CASSQGDEYEQYF.

This clonotype was observed a handful of times. The chain combines TRBV5-1 with TRBJ2-1, with TRBD2 matching over 7 bases. Germline assignment: CDR1 SGHRS and CDR2 YFSETQ. The trim removed 4 bases at V and 7 bases at J, leaving 14 bases unmatched. This CDR3 comprises 16 residues. The CDR3 here is CASSPGRAGRENEQFF. The CDR3 DNA sequence: TGCGCCAGCAGCCCGGGGAGAGCGGGGCGGGAAAATGAGCAGTTCTTC.

This clonotype was observed many times. CDR3 sequence (DNA): TGCAGCGTTGAACAGGCTACGGGTAGCTACACCTTC. It translates to CSVEQATGSYTF. The gene calls are TRBV29-1 and TRBJ1-2; D gene ambiguous. The CDR3 totals 12 residues. With 2 bases removed from V and 9 bases from J, the gap between germline ends came to 13 bases. The germline CDR1 and CDR2 sequences are SQVTM and ANQGSEA.

A few counts support this clonotype. The chain is built from TRBV20-1 and TRBJ1-3, with D perhaps matching TRBD1 (5 bases). Trimming pared 0 bases from V and 7 bases from J, leaving 7 bases between. CDR1 DFQATT and CDR2 SNEGSKA come from the germline V gene (reference sequence). This CDR3 is 12 amino acids long. The CDR3 is CSARDGGNTIYF. As DNA, the CDR3 is TGCAGTGCTAGAGATGGGGGGAACACCATATATTTT.

The rearrangement uses TRBV14 and TRBJ2-5, with TRBD2 identical over 10 bases. The CDR3 has 15 residues. Germline values: CDR1 SGHDN, CDR2 FVKESK. V lost 4 bases and J lost 5; bases outside the gene matches: 7. This chain's CDR3 is CASSPSGRARETQYF. In DNA form, the CDR3 reads TGTGCCAGCAGCCCGAGCGGGAGGGCCCGTGAGACCCAGTACTTC.

This clonotype was observed many times. The chain is built from TRBV20-1 and TRBJ2-5; 12 positions match TRBD2. The germline CDR1 and CDR2 sequences are DFQATT and SNEGSKA (reference sequence). The trim removed 2 bases at V and 1 base at J, leaving 2 bases unmatched. This CDR3 comprises 15 residues. In nucleotides, the CDR3 is TGCAGTGCTAGACCGACTAGCGGGAGCCAAGAGACCCAGTACTTC. This encodes CSARPTSGSQETQYF.

This clonotype was recorded a few times. The chain employs TRBV20-1 and TRBJ2-1, with TRBD2 matching 8 bases. The length of the CDR3 is 14 residues. J gave up 7 bases and V 5 bases, and 10 bases lay outside the gene matches. Germline V CDR1 and CDR2: DFQATT, SNEGSKA (reference sequence). CDR3 protein: CSASLGGRLNEQFF. The CDR3 DNA reads TGCAGTGCTTCTTTAGGCGGGAGGTTGAATGAGCAGTTCTTC.

The chain carries TRBV12-3 or TRBV12-4 and TRBJ1-5; D gene unclear. With 6 bases removed from V and 3 bases from J, the gap between germline ends came to 6 bases. This CDR3 comprises 12 residues. The CDR3 region is CASRNNNQPQHF. CDR3 bases: TGTGCCAGCAGAAATAACAATCAGCCCCAGCATTTT.

The V gene is TRBV20-1, the J gene TRBJ2-7, with D unresolved. V lost 6 bases and J 3 bases, leaving 27 bases between the germline ends. The CDR3 runs to 17 residues. CDR1 and CDR2 from the germline V gene are DFQATT and SNEGSKA (reference sequence). The CDR3 DNA reads TGCAGTGCGAGAAGTCACACGGGCCAGATAAGTTTCTACGAGCAGTACTTC. Protein sequence: CSARSHTGQISFYEQYF.

In DNA, the CDR3 is TGTGCCAGCACCAAGGGTTTCCTGAGCTCCTATAATTCACCCCTCCACTTT. This codes for CASTKGFLSSYNSPLHF. The chain has TRBV6-1 and TRBJ1-6, with D hard to call. V lost 7 bases and J lost 0, with 16 bases in between. Germline V gene sequence: CDR1 MNHNS, CDR2 SASEGT. The CDR3 spans 17 residues.

The chain combines TRBV5-5 with TRBJ2-7, with D unclear. Germline CDR1 and CDR2: SGHKS and YYEKEE (reference sequence). Trimming removed 0 bases from V and 4 bases from J, with 8 bases in between. The CDR3 runs to 13 residues. The CDR3 protein is CASSLEGRYEQYF. The CDR3 DNA follows: TGTGCCAGCAGCTTGGAGGGTAGATACGAGCAGTACTTC.

Only a few counts were recorded for this clonotype. This sequence joins TRBV7-9 and TRBJ1-2, with D possibly matching TRBD1 (6 bases). This CDR3 contains 14 residues. Germline CDR1 reads SEHNR; CDR2 reads FQNEAQ (reference sequence). V was cut by 2 bases and J by 7 bases, with 14 bases left in between. Here the CDR3 DNA reads TGTGCCAGCAGCTTAAGTCAGGGGATCTTTGGCTACACCTTC. Translated, it gives CASSLSQGIFGYTF.

This clonotype has just a few counts. V usage is TRBV6-2 or TRBV6-3 and J usage is TRBJ1-1; maybe TRBD1 (6 bases). CDR1 MNHEY and CDR2 SVGEGT come from the germline V gene. V lost 7 bases and J lost 2, with 14 bases in between. The CDR3 extends over 14 amino acids. The CDR3 is CASNFDRINTEAFF. CDR3 coding DNA: TGTGCCAGCAACTTCGACAGGATAAACACTGAAGCTTTCTTT.

Only a few counts were recorded for this clonotype. V is TRBV20-1 and J is TRBJ1-1; D is possibly TRBD1 (6 bases). The germline V gene encodes CDR1 DFQATT and CDR2 SNEGSKA (reference sequence). The CDR3 runs 13 residues. Trimming pared 3 bases from V and 6 bases from J, leaving 14 bases between. CDR3 sequence (DNA): TGCAGTGCTAGGGAGGGGGGGATTCCTGAAGCTTTCTTT. Protein product: CSAREGGIPEAFF.

The table lists this clonotype with a few counts. The rearrangement joins TRBV29-1 to TRBJ2-1, with 14 bases matching TRBD2. The length of the CDR3 is 13 residues. Germline assignment: CDR1 SQVTM and CDR2 ANQGSEA. The V and J ends lost 7 bases and 9 bases, in that order; junction bases with no gene match: 5. The CDR3 loop reads CSGGLAGDSEQFF. CDR3 bases: TGCAGCGGGGGACTAGCGGGAGACAGTGAGCAGTTCTTC.

Only a few counts were recorded for this clonotype. This chain joins TRBV7-2 and TRBJ1-2; tentative D call: TRBD1 (6 bases). The germline gives CDR1 SGHTA, CDR2 FQGNSA. V lost 5 bases to trimming and J lost 9 bases, with 13 bases between them. The CDR3 has 12 residues. CDR3 DNA sequence: TGTGCCAGCAGCCCTGCGACAGGAAGCTACACCTTC. Its translation is CASSPATGSYTF.

The chain is built from TRBV20-1 and TRBJ2-5; 8 bases are shared with TRBD1. This CDR3 is built from 14 residues. Germline CDR1 is DFQATT and CDR2 is SNEGSKA (reference sequence). J gave up 7 bases and V 2 bases, and 9 bases lay outside the gene matches. The CDR3 bases are TGCAGTGCTAGACCTATCTCAGGGGGCTGGACCCAGTACTTC. Amino acids: CSARPISGGWTQYF.

This rearrangement joins TRBV20-1 to TRBJ2-5; 7 bases agree with TRBD2. The CDR3 is 13 amino acids. The V and J ends lost 7 bases and 5 bases, in that order; junction bases with no gene match: 10. Germline V CDR1 and CDR2: DFQATT, SNEGSKA (reference sequence). CDR3 in DNA: TGCAGTGGGTCTAGCGGAGTGGGGGAGACCCAGTACTTC. Translating gives CSGSSGVGETQYF.